One and the same sample provided the 2 T cell receptor beta chains below, sequenced in a study of T cells in Graves' hyperthyroidism and ophthalmopathy. The TCR beta CDR3 regions underwent amplification using RNA transcripts as the source. HTBI primers drove first-round RT-PCR of the TCR CDR3. TCRdb passed the multiplex PCR reads through MiXCR, listing each CDR3 protein once. The sample lists 500,000 to 600,000 distinct CDR3 sequences, 35% to 55% occurring once. Input material: peripheral blood or thyroid tissue (not recorded which). The receptors originated from an adult woman with Graves' disease, either hyperthyroidism or ophthalmopathy (not recorded which).

This chain connects TRBV7-6 to TRBJ2-3; 9 nucleotides agree with TRBD2. V gave up 2 bases and J gave up 4 bases; unmatched junction bases: 10. CDR3 length equals 17 residues. The germline gives CDR1 SGHVS, CDR2 FNYEAQ. As DNA, the CDR3 is TGTGCCAGCAGCTTATTATTAGCGGGAGAGATCCCAGATACGCAGTATTTT. Translation: CASSLLLAGEIPDTQYF.

The table lists this clonotype with many counts. The V call is TRBV7-2, the J call TRBJ2-7; D remains ambiguous. Germline V lookup: CDR1 SGHTA, CDR2 FQGNSA. The ends were cut back, 1 base at V and 6 bases at J, with 7 bases in the middle. CDR3 length equals 12 residues. CDR3 in amino acids: CASSLEIGEQYF. CDR3 in DNA: TGTGCCAGCAGCTTAGAGATTGGCGAGCAGTACTTC.